This T cell receptor (beta chain) was obtained from a study of T-cell memory formation after mild COVID-19. CDR3 length: 16 amino acids. V lost 0 bases and J lost 2, with 14 bases in between. Germline V gene data show CDR1 as LGHNA and CDR2 as YSLEER. This clonotype came up a few times. Antigen unknown. In TCRdb, the 5' RACE reads were re-called with MiXCR into one record per CDR3 protein. The repertoire holds more than 350,000 distinct CDR3 sequences, around 21% seen once, with under 15% in the top ten. Study-wide points: Within pre-infection memory, some responding clones were found, suggesting cross-reactive memory joined. Contracting CD4+ clones sat mainly in CM and EM; CD8+ in EMRA.

The J gene is TRBJ2-7, the V gene TRBV4-3; D unclear. Sample: PBMCs or a T cell subset sorted from them (not recorded which). The clonotype was recovered from an adult woman who had mild COVID-19 (a few samples of this study predate the infection). Cell type and time point are not known. The CDR3 sequence: CASSQDPETATYEQYF. For the CDR3, the DNA is TGCGCCAGCAGCCAAGATCCTGAGACGGCGACCTACGAGCAGTACTTC.